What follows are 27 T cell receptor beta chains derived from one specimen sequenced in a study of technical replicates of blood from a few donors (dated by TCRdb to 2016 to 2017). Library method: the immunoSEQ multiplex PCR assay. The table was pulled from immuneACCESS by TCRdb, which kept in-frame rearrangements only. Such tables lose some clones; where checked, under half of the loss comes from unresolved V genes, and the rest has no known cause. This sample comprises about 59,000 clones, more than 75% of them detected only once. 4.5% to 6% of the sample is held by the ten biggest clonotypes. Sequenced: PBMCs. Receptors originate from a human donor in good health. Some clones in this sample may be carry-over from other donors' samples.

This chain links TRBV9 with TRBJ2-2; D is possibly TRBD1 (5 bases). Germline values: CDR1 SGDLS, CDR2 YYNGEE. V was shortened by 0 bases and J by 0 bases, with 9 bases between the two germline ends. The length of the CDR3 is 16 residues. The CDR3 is CASSVAWGPNTGELFF. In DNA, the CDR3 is TGTGCCAGCAGCGTAGCGTGGGGCCCGAACACCGGGGAGCTGTTTTTT.

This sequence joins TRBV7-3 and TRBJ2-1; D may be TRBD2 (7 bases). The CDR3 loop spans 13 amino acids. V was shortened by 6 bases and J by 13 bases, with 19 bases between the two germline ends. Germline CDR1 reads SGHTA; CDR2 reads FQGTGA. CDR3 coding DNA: TGTGCCAGCAGTTTCGAGAAAGCGGGACATCAGTTCTTC. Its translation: CASSFEKAGHQFF.

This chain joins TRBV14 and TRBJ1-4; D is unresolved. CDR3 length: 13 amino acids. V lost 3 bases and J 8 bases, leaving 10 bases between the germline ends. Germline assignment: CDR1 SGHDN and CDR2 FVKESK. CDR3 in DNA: TGTGCCAGCAGCCAGTCTGTCCTGGAAAAACTGTTTTTT. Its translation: CASSQSVLEKLFF. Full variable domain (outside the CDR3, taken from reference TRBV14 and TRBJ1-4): EAGVTQFPSHSVIEKGQTVTLRCDPISGHDNLYWYRRVMGKEIKFLLHFVKESKQDESGMPNNRFLAERTGGTYSTLKVQPAELEDSGVYFCASSQSVLEKLFFGSGTQLSVL.

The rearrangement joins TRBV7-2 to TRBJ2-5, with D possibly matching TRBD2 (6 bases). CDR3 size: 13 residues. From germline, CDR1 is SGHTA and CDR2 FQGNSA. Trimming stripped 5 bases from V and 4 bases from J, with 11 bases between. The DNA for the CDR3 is TGTGCCAGCAGCCCCGGGAGAGGAGAGACCCAGTACTTC. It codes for CASSPGRGETQYF.

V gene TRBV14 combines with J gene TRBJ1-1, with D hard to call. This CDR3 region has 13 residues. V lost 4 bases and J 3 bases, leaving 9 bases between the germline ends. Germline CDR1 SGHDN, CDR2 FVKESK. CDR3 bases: TGTGCCAGCAGCCGCGGACTCGACACTGAAGCTTTCTTT. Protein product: CASSRGLDTEAFF. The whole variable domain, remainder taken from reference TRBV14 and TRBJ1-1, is EAGVTQFPSHSVIEKGQTVTLRCDPISGHDNLYWYRRVMGKEIKFLLHFVKESKQDESGMPNNRFLAERTGGTYSTLKVQPAELEDSGVYFCASSRGLDTEAFFGQGTRLTVV.

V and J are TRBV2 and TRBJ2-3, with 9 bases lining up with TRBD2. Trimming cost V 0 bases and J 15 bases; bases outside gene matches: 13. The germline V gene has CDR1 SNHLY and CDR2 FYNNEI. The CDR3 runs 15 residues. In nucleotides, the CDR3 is TGTGCCAGCAGTGAAGCGCTTGGTCGGCGGGGGGGGATCTATTTT. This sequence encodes CASSEALGRRGGIYF.

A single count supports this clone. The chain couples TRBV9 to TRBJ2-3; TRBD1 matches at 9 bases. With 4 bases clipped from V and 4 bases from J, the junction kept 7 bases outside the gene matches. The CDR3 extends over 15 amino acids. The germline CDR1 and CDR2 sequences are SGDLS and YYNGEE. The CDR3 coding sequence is TGTGCCAGCAGCCTCCGGGACAGGGCCGCAGATACGCAGTATTTT. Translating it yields CASSLRDRAADTQYF.

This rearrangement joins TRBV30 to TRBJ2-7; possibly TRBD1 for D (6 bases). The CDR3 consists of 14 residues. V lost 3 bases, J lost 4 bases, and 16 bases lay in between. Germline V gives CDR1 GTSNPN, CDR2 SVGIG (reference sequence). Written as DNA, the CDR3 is TGTGCCTGGAGGACGCCGGGACAAACATACGAGCAGTACTTC. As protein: CAWRTPGQTYEQYF.

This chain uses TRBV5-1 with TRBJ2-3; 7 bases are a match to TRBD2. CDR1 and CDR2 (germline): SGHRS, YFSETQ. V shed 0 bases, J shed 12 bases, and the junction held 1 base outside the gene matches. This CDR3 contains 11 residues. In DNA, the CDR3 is TGCGCCAGCAGCTTGGGACTAGCACAGTATTTT. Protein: CASSLGLAQYF.

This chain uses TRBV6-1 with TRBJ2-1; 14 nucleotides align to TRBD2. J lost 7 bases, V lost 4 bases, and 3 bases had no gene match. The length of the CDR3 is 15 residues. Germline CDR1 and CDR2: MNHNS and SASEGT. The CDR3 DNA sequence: TGTGCCAGCAGTGGGGGACTAGCGGGAGTAAATGAGCAGTTCTTC. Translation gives CASSGGLAGVNEQFF.

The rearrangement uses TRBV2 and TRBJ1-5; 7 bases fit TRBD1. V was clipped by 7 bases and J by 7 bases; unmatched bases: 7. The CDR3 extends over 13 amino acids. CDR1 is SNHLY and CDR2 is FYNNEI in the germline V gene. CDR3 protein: CASMWDSGQPQHF. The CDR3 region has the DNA TGTGCCAGCATGTGGGACAGTGGGCAGCCCCAGCATTTT. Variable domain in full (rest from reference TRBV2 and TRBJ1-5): EPEVTQTPSHQVTQMGQEVILRCVPISNHLYFYWYRQILGQKVEFLVSFYNNEISEKSEIFDDQFSVERPDGSNFTLKIRSTKLEDSAMYFCASMWDSGQPQHFGDGTRLSIL.

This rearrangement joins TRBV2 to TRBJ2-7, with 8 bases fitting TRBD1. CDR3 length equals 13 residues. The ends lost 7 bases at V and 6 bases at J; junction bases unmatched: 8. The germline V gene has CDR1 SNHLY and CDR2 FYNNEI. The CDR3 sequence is CASTRQGISEQYF. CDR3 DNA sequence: TGTGCCAGCACGAGACAGGGGATTAGCGAGCAGTACTTC.

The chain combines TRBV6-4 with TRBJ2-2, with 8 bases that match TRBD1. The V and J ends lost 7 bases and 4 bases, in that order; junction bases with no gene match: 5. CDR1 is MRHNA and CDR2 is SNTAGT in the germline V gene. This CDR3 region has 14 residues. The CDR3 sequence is CASKQGAGTGELFF. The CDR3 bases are TGTGCCAGCAAGCAGGGGGCCGGCACCGGGGAGCTGTTTTTT.

The chain's CDR3 is CASSLEAGYGYTF. The DNA of the CDR3 is TGTGCCAGCAGCTTAGAGGCAGGGTATGGCTACACCTTC. The rearrangement joins TRBV7-2 to TRBJ1-2, with TRBD1 as a possible D gene (5 bases). Germline V CDR1 and CDR2: SGHTA, FQGNSA. This CDR3 comprises 13 residues. V lost 1 base and J lost 5, with 8 bases in between.

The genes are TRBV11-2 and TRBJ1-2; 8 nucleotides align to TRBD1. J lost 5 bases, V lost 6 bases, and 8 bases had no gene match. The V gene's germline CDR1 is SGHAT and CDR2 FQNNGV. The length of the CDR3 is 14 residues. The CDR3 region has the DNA TGTGCCAGCAGGAGGGGGACAGGAGAATATGGCTACACCTTC. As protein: CASRRGTGEYGYTF.

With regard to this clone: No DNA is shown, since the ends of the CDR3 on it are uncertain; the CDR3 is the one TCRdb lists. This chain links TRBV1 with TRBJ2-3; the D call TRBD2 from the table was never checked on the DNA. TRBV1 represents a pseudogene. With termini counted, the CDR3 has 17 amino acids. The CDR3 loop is CTSSQEVAGGSTDTQYF.

The CDR3 sequence is CASSWGTQGDEQYF. CDR3 nucleotide sequence: TGCGCCAGCAGCTGGGGGACACAGGGCGACGAGCAGTACTTC. The rearrangement uses TRBV5-1 and TRBJ2-7; D may be TRBD1 (6 bases). The CDR3 loop spans 14 amino acids. V was pared by 3 bases and J by 5 bases, with 15 bases between. Germline V gene lookup returns CDR1 SGHRS and CDR2 YFSETQ. Supplemented by reference TRBV5-1 and TRBJ2-7, the full variable domain reads KAGVTQTPRYLIKTRGQQVTLSCSPISGHRSVSWYQQTPGQGLQFLFEYFSETQRNKGNFPGRFSGRQFSNSRSEMNVSTLELGDSALYLCASSWGTQGDEQYFGPGTRLTVT.

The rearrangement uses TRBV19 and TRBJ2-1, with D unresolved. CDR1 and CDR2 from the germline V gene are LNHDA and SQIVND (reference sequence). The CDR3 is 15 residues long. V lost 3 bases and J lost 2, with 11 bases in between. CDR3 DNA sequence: TGTGCCAGTAGTATTATGGCTTCCGCCTACAATGAGCAGTTCTTC. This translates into CASSIMASAYNEQFF.

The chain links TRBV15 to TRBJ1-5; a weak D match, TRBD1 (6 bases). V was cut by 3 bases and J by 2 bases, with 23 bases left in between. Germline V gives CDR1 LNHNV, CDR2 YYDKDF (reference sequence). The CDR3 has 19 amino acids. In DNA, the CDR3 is TGTGCCACCAGCAGGACACCACGGGGGCGGGGAGGGCGCAATCAGCCCCAGCATTTT. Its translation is CATSRTPRGRGGRNQPQHF.

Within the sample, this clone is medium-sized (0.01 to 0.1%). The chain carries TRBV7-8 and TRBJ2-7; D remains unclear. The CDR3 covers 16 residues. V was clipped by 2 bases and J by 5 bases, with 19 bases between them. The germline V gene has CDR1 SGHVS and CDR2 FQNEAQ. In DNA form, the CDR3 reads TGTGCCAGCAGCTTATCCCCCCGCTACCGAACCAACGAGCAGTACTTC. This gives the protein CASSLSPRYRTNEQYF.

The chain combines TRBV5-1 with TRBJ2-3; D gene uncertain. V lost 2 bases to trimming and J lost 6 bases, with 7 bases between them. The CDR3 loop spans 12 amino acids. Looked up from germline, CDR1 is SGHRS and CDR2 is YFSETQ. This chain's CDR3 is CASSLEADTQYF. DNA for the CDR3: TGCGCCAGCAGCTTAGAGGCCGATACGCAGTATTTT. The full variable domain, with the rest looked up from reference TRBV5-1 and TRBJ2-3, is KAGVTQTPRYLIKTRGQQVTLSCSPISGHRSVSWYQQTPGQGLQFLFEYFSETQRNKGNFPGRFSGRQFSNSRSEMNVSTLELGDSALYLCASSLEADTQYFGPGTRLTVL.

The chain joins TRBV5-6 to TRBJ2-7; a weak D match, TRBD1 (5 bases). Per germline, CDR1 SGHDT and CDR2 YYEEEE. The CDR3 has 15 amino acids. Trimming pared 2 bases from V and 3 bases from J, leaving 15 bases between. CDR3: CASSFFQGSGYEQYF. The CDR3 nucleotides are TGTGCCAGCAGCTTTTTCCAGGGTTCGGGCTACGAGCAGTACTTC.

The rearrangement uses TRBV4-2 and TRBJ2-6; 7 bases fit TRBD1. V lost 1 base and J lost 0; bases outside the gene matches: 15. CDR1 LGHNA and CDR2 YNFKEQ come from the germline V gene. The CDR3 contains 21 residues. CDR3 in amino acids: CASSQADREFEGTSGANVLTF. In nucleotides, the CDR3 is TGTGCCAGCAGCCAAGCAGACAGGGAATTCGAGGGAACCTCTGGGGCCAACGTCCTGACTTTC.

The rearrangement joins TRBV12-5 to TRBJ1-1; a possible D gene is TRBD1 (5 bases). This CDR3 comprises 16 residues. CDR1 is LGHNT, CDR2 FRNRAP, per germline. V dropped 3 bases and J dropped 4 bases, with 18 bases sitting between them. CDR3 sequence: CASGFGTGTLGTEAFF. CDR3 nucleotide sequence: TGTGCTAGTGGTTTCGGCACAGGAACGTTGGGCACTGAAGCTTTCTTT.

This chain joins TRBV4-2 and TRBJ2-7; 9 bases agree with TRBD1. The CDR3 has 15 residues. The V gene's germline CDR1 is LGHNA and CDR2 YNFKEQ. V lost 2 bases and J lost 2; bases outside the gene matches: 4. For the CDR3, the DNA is TGTGCCAGCAGCCAACAGACAGGGGGGACCTACGAGCAGTACTTC. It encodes CASSQQTGGTYEQYF.

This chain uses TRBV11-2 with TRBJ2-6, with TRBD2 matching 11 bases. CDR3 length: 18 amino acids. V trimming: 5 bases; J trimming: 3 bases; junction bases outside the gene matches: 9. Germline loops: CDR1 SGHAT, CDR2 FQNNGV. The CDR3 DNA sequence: TGTGCCAGCAGCCCCAGGTCACTAGCGGGAGTTGGGGCCAACGTCCTGACTTTC. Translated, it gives CASSPRSLAGVGANVLTF.

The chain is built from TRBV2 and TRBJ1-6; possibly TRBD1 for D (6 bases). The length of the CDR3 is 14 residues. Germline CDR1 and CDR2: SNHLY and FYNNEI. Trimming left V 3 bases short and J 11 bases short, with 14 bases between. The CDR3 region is CASSEGDTRTPLHF. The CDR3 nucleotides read TGTGCCAGCAGTGAGGGGGACACCCGGACACCCCTCCACTTT.